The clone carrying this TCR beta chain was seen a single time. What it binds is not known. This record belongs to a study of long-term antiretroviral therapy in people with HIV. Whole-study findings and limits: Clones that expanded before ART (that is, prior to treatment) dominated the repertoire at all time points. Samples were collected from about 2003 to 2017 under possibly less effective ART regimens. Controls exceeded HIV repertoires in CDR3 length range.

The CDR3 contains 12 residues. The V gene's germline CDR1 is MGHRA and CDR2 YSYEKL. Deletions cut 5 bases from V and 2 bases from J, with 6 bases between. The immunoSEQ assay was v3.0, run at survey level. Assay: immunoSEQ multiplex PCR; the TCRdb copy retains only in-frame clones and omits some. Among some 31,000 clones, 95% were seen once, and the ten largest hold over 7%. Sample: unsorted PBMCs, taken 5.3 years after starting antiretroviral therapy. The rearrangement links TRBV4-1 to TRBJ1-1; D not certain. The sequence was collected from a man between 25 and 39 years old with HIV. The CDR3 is CASSTYNTEAFF. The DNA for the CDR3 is TGCGCCAGCAGCACATATAACACTGAAGCTTTCTTT.